This T cell receptor (beta chain) was retrieved from a study of blood T cell repertoires in COVID-19. For the study at large: Sites across the United States, Italy and Spain contributed samples from acute and convalescent COVID-19.

Per the germline V gene, CDR1 is MDHEN and CDR2 is SYDVKM. The junction had 17 bases not matched to a gene; V was cut back by 10 bases and J by 8 bases. This CDR3 has 15 amino acids. Original analysis: Estimation of nucleated cell counts was performed using reference gene primer amplification. The method was immunoSEQ multiplex PCR; TCRdb's version includes in-frame clones alone and lacks a portion of them. V, J and clone size were drawn from that table, and D and trimming were deduced from the DNA. The table lists about 410,000 clones, 70% to 90% of them singletons. Seattle patients were enrolled while actively infected and followed longitudinally.

The sample taken for sequencing was peripheral blood. The clonotype was recovered from a woman in her thirties or forties with COVID-19, enrolled during active disease. V gene TRBV28 combines with J gene TRBJ1-2; 9 bases are a match to TRBD1. This CDR3 reads CATTGVVGTGSGYTF. CDR3 coding DNA: TGTGCCACCACCGGGGTGGTTGGGACAGGGTCCGGCTACACCTTC.